These 2 T cell receptor beta chains came from one sample sequenced in a study of T cell responses to AZD1222 COVID-19 vaccine. Produced via immunoSEQ multiplex PCR; TCRdb's table is partial and in-frame only. This table has about 76,000 clones, roughly 80% appearing once. The starting material was peripheral blood, obtained 28 days after the second dose of the MenACWY control vaccine. The receptor set was obtained from an adult who received the MenACWY meningococcal vaccine as a control.

The chain is built from TRBV5-1 and TRBJ1-1; the D is unclear. CDR3 length: 14 residues. The V and J ends lost 0 bases and 1 base respectively, with 7 bases between them. Germline CDR1 reads SGHRS; CDR2 reads YFSETQ. The CDR3 sequence is CASSLVSGNTEAFF. The DNA of the CDR3 is TGCGCCAGCAGCTTGGTTTCGGGGAACACTGAAGCTTTCTTT.

This clone was picked up a small number of times. The chain employs TRBV7-9 and TRBJ2-7, with D maybe TRBD1 (6 bases). Deletions cut 5 bases from V and 2 bases from J, with 13 bases between. Germline CDR1 reads SEHNR; CDR2 reads FQNEAQ (reference sequence). The CDR3 runs 14 residues. CDR3 sequence: CASSPSNRAYEQYF. CDR3 DNA sequence: TGTGCCAGCAGCCCAAGCAACAGGGCCTACGAGCAGTACTTC.